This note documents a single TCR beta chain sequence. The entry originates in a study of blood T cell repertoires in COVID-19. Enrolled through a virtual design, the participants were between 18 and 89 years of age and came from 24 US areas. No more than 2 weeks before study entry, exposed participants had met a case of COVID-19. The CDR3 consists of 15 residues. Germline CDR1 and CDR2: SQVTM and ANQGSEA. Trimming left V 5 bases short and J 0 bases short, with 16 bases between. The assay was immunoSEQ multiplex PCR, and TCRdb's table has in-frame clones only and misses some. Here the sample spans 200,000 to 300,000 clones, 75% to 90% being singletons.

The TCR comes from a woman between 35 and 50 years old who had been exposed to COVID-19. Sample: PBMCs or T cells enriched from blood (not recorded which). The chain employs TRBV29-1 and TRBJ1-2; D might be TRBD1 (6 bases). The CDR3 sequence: CSVLGGTSANYGYTF. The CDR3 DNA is TGCAGCGTTTTAGGGGGTACCTCAGCTAACTATGGCTACACCTTC. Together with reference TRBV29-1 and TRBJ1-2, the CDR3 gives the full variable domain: SAVISQKPSRDICQRGTSLTIQCQVDSQVTMMFWYRQQPGQSLTLIATANQGSEATYESGFVIDKFPISRPNLTFSTLTVSNMSPEDSSIYLCSVLGGTSANYGYTFGSGTRLTVV.